This T cell receptor beta chain was recorded in a study of T cell responses to AZD1222 COVID-19 vaccine. Overall study context: Second doses that came at about 4 or about 12 weeks were put together.

General observations from the study: As reported, nearly half of all spike-specific TCRs target variant regions that are unmutated.

The germline V gene encodes CDR1 MNHEY and CDR2 SMNVEV (reference sequence). This CDR3 has 11 amino acids. V gave up 11 bases and J gave up 3 bases, with 7 bases separating them. Sequencing used immunoSEQ multiplex PCR; TCRdb keeps in-frame clones, though not all of them. The sample records 66,000 or so clones, roughly 87% being singletons. Notes on this clone: What it binds is not known.

The sample here was peripheral blood, taken on day 0 of AZD1222 vaccination. The source of this sequence is an adult in good health. The rearrangement joins TRBV27 to TRBJ2-2, with D unclear. The CDR3 here is CASSDTGELFF. The CDR3 bases are TGTGCCTCCTCGGACACCGGGGAGCTGTTTTTT.